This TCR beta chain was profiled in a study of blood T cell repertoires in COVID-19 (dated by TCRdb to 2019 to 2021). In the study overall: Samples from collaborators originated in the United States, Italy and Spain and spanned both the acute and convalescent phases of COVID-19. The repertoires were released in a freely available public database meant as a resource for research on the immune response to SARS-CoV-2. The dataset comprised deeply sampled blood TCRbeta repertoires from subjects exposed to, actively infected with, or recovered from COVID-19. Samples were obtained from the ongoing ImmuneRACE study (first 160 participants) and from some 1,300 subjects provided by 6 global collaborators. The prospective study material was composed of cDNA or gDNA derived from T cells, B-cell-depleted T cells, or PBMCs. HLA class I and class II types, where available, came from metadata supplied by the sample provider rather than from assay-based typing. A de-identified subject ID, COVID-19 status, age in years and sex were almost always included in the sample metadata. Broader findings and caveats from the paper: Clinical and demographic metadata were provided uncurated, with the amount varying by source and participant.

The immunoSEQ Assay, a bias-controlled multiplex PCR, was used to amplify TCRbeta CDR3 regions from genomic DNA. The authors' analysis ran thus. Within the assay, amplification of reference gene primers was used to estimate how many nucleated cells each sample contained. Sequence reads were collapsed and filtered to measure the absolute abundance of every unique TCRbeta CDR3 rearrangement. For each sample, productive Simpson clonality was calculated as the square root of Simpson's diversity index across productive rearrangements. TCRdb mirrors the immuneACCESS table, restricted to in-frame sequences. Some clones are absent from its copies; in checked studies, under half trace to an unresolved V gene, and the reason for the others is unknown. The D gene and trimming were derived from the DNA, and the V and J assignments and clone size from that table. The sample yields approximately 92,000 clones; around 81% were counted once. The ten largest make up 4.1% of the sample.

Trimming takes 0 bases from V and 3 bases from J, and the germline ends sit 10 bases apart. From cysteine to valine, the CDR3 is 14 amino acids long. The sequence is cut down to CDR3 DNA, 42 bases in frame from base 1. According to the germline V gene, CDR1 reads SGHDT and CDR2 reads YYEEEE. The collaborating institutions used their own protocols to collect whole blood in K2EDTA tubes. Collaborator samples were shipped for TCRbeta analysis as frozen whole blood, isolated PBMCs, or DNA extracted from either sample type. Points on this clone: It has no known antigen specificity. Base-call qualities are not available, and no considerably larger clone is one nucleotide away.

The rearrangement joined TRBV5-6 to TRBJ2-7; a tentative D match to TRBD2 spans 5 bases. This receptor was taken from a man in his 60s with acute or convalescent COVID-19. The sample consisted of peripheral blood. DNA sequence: TGTGCCAGCAGCTTGGAGCGGCGCCACTACGAGCAGTACGTC. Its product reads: CASSLERRHYEQYV.